A selection of T cell receptor beta chains follows, all from one sample in a study of low-dose radiotherapy and immunotherapy resistance in tumors. MiXCR, applied by TCRdb to the reads, yields one record per CDR3 protein. The table shows roughly 50,000 distinct CDR3 sequences, with 33% occurring only once. Sample: PBMCs, taken after low-dose radiotherapy plus immunotherapy. The receptors here all came from a male donor with rectosigmoid adenocarcinoma. Both conserved end residues are part of each CDR3. The D gene is left open where the match is weak. Clone size is not always given. Where it is, it says once, few, many or a class for expanded clones.

CDR3nt	CDR3aa	abundance	d_gene	j_gene	v_gene
TGTGCCAGCAGCCCGCAATACGAGCAGTACTTC	CASSPQYEQYF	many	NA	TRBJ2-7	TRBV7-2
TGTGCCAGCACCACGTATAGCAATCAGCCCCAGCATTTT	CASTTYSNQPQHF	NA	NA	TRBJ1-5	TRBV7-2
TGTGCCAGCAGGGCAGGGGGCTTGGACACCGGGGAGCTGTTTTTT	CASRAGGLDTGELFF	many	TRBD1	TRBJ2-2	TRBV6-1
TGTGCCAGCAGCGCGACTAGCGGGGCCAATGAGCAGTTCTTC	CASSATSGANEQFF	many	TRBD2	TRBJ2-1	TRBV9
TGCGCCAGCAGCCAAGATCGAGGTATCGGGTACGAGCAGTACTTC	CASSQDRGIGYEQYF	many	NA	TRBJ2-7	TRBV4-3
TGCAGTGGCAATACGGGGTGGGGGACTTCCTACAATGAGCAGTTCTTC	CSGNTGWGTSYNEQFF	many	NA	TRBJ2-1	TRBV20-1
TGTGCCATCCCGGGACAGGGGGTCGACGAGCAGTACTTC	CAIPGQGVDEQYF	NA	TRBD1	TRBJ2-7	TRBV28
TGCGCCAGCAGCTACGGGTCCAACACTGAAGCTTTCTTT	CASSYGSNTEAFF	NA	NA	TRBJ1-1	TRBV5-1
TGTGCCAGCAGTTTATTGGGAAGCGGGGGATCCTACGAGCAGTACTTC	CASSLLGSGGSYEQYF	many	TRBD2	TRBJ2-7	TRBV28
TGTGCCAGCAGTTACTCGATGAGGGGGACCGGGGAGCTGTTTTTT	CASSYSMRGTGELFF	NA	NA	TRBJ2-2	TRBV6-8
TGTGCCAGCACCCCATCAGGGACTAGCGGGAACAATGAGCAGTTCTTC	CASTPSGTSGNNEQFF	NA	TRBD2	TRBJ2-1	TRBV28
TGTGCCAGCAGTCGGGACAGGGGGTTGAACACTGAAGCTTTCTTT	CASSRDRGLNTEAFF	NA	TRBD1	TRBJ1-1	TRBV6-6
TGTGCCAGCACCTCCTCCTACAATGAGCAGTTCTTC	CASTSSYNEQFF	many	NA	TRBJ2-1	TRBV28
TGTGCCAGCAGCATACGGACAGGGAACACCGGGGAGCTGTTTTTT	CASSIRTGNTGELFF	many	TRBD1	TRBJ2-2	TRBV7-2
TGTGCCAGCAGTGGGAACAGGTGGGATCCCTACGAGCAGTACTTC	CASSGNRWDPYEQYF	few	NA	TRBJ2-7	TRBV6-2/TRBV6-3
TGTGCCAGCAGTTACGCGGGGTCCTACGAGCAGTACTTC	CASSYAGSYEQYF	many	NA	TRBJ2-7	TRBV6-2/TRBV6-3
TGTGCCAGCAGTTATGGCGCTTACAATCAGCCCCAGCATTTT	CASSYGAYNQPQHF	many	NA	TRBJ1-5	TRBV28
TGTGCCAGCAGCACGGACAGGGGAGAGACCCAGTACTTC	CASSTDRGETQYF	medium-sized	TRBD1	TRBJ2-5	TRBV5-4
TGTGCCAGCAGCAAAGCGGTCGACTGCTCTAACTATGGCTACACCTTC	CASSKAVDCSNYGYTF	NA	NA	TRBJ1-2	TRBV21-1
TGTGCCAGCCTCGCCCTGCCTAGCGGGGGTACCCTTTCCTACGAGCAGTACTTC	CASLALPSGGTLSYEQYF	few	TRBD2	TRBJ2-7	TRBV28
TGTGCCAGCAGTATTTTCTCAGCCGCGCAGTATTTT	CASSIFSAAQYF	NA	NA	TRBJ2-3	TRBV28
TGTGCCAGCGAGGGCTATAAAGAGACCCAGTACTTC	CASEGYKETQYF	many	NA	TRBJ2-5	TRBV2
TGTGCCAGCAGCCTGAAGCCCCTGAGCCCCGACAGGGCTCAGCCCCAGCATTTT	CASSLKPLSPDRAQPQHF	NA	TRBD1	TRBJ1-5	TRBV5-5
TGTGCCACCCAAAACAGGGGATTTGCAGATACGCAGTATTTT	CATQNRGFADTQYF	medium-sized	TRBD1	TRBJ2-3	TRBV28
TGTGCCTCCCTTATGAGCGACTCCTACAATGAGCAGTTCTTC	CASLMSDSYNEQFF	NA	NA	TRBJ2-1	TRBV2
TGTGCCAGCAGTCTGAGGCAGAGAGGTAATGAAAAACTGTTTTTT	CASSLRQRGNEKLFF	NA	NA	TRBJ1-4	TRBV28
TGTGCCAGCAGCTTGTGGAATTCACCCCTCCACTTT	CASSLWNSPLHF	many	NA	TRBJ1-6	TRBV5-8
TGTGCCAGCTCACCTGGCACGGATCAGCCCCAGCATTTT	CASSPGTDQPQHF	NA	NA	TRBJ1-5	TRBV18
TGTGCCAGCAGTTGGGGGTACGAGCAGTACTTC	CASSWGYEQYF	medium-sized	NA	TRBJ2-7	TRBV28
TGTGCCAGTAGTAAAGAGGGGTTTTATTACGAGCAGTACTTC	CASSKEGFYYEQYF	many	NA	TRBJ2-7	TRBV19
TGTGCCAGCACCGAGCGCGCGGGCAGGGGCACAGATACGCAGTATTTT	CASTERAGRGTDTQYF	few	NA	TRBJ2-3	TRBV12-3/TRBV12-4
TGTGCCAGCACCCGGGGCCAGAGGCTTGTCGGGGAGACCCAGTACTTC	CASTRGQRLVGETQYF	NA	NA	TRBJ2-5	TRBV28
TGCAGCGTTGAAGATCGCACCGGGACGAAGACCTACGAGCAGTACTTC	CSVEDRTGTKTYEQYF	many	NA	TRBJ2-7	TRBV29-1
TGTGCCAGCAGCGAGGGACAGGACACTGAAGCTTTCTTT	CASSEGQDTEAFF	NA	TRBD1	TRBJ1-1	TRBV9
TGTGCCAGCAGCTTAGAGCGGGGGGGCCGTTACATTCAGTACTTC	CASSLERGGRYIQYF	NA	TRBD2	TRBJ2-4	TRBV7-2
TGCGCCAGCAGCCAAGCAGGAACAACCACCGGGGAGCTGTTTTTT	CASSQAGTTTGELFF	many	NA	TRBJ2-2	TRBV4-1
TGTGCCAGCAGACGCCCAAGAAGAGATAACTATGGCTACACCTTC	CASRRPRRDNYGYTF	few	NA	TRBJ1-2	TRBV6-2/TRBV6-3
TGTGCCAGCAGTTTAAACGGCCAGGGGCCCCAGCATTTT	CASSLNGQGPQHF	many	NA	TRBJ1-5	TRBV27
TGTGCCAGCAGTTCCATGGCCCCTAGCACAGATACGCAGTATTTT	CASSSMAPSTDTQYF	many	NA	TRBJ2-3	TRBV7-9